What follows are 27 T cell receptor beta chains derived from one specimen sequenced in a study of shared clonotypes between healthy human individuals (dated by TCRdb to 2019 to 2021). Library preparation employed the immunoSEQ multiplex PCR assay. TCRdb carries this immuneACCESS record with in-frame sequences only. Its versions omit some clonotypes, under half of them owing to an unresolved V gene in the studies checked, with the rest unexplained. The sample table lists some 2.3 million clones, 90% to 95% of them with a count of one. The biggest ten clones account for 0.35% to 0.45% of the sample. Material for sequencing was naive CD4+ T cells from PBMCs. The cell subset or site label, read with the paper, signifies: CD45RA+ positively selected. The receptors derive from a young man in good health. Some clones in this sample may be carry-over from other donors' samples.

The chain couples TRBV30 to TRBJ1-6; tentative D call: TRBD1 (6 bases). Germline V lookup: CDR1 GTSNPN, CDR2 SVGIG (reference sequence). The CDR3 spans 13 residues. V lost 3 bases, J lost 7 bases, and 10 bases lay in between. CDR3 residues: CAWSRGGNSPLHF. The CDR3 bases are TGTGCCTGGAGCAGGGGAGGGAATTCACCCCTCCACTTT.

The rearrangement uses TRBV2 and TRBJ2-3; 7 nucleotides agree with TRBD2. J lost 2 bases, V lost 7 bases, and 3 bases had no gene match. Germline V lookup: CDR1 SNHLY, CDR2 FYNNEI. The CDR3 runs 13 residues. The DNA of the CDR3 is TGTGCCAGCAAGGCGGGAGACACAGATACGCAGTATTTT. It yields the protein CASKAGDTDTQYF.

The chain combines TRBV4-1 with TRBJ2-5; D is tentatively TRBD1 or TRBD2 (5 bases each). V was shortened by 1 base and J by 2 bases, with 8 bases between the two germline ends. Per germline, CDR1 MGHRA and CDR2 YSYEKL. The CDR3 consists of 14 residues. For the CDR3, the DNA is TGCGCCAGCAGCCAAGGGGACGTACAAGAGACCCAGTACTTC. This gives the protein CASSQGDVQETQYF.

The gene calls are TRBV7-8 and TRBJ1-1; D remains unclear. The CDR3 has 16 residues. V lost 2 bases and J 2 bases, leaving 15 bases between the germline ends. CDR1 and CDR2 (germline): SGHVS, FQNEAQ. CDR3 amino acids: CASSLPSTLGNTEAFF. The CDR3 DNA reads as TGTGCCAGCAGCTTACCATCTACGCTAGGTAACACTGAAGCTTTCTTT.

J is TRBJ2-7 and V is TRBV29-1, with TRBD1 matching 10 bases. V lost 6 bases and J lost 2; bases outside the gene matches: 4. This CDR3 spans 13 amino acids. Germline loops: CDR1 SQVTM, CDR2 ANQGSEA. CDR3 loop: CSVTGTGAYEQYF. The CDR3 nucleotides read TGCAGCGTGACCGGGACAGGGGCCTACGAGCAGTACTTC.

The chain joins TRBV12-5 to TRBJ2-1; the match to TRBD1 covers 10 bases. The CDR3 runs to 16 residues. The germline V gene encodes CDR1 LGHNT and CDR2 FRNRAP. The V and J ends lost 3 bases and 3 bases, in that order; junction bases with no gene match: 5. CDR3 amino acids: CASGFGTGALYNEQFF. The CDR3 nucleotides read TGTGCTAGTGGTTTTGGGACAGGGGCCCTCTACAATGAGCAGTTCTTC.

CDR3 residues: CAISESLRSADTQYF. CDR3 DNA sequence: TGTGCCATCAGTGAAAGTCTTAGATCGGCAGATACGCAGTATTTT. This chain joins TRBV10-3 and TRBJ2-3; D is unresolved. CDR3 length: 15 residues. Germline-derived CDR1 and CDR2 are ENHRY and SYGVKD. The ends were cut back, 3 bases at V and 4 bases at J, with 14 bases in the middle.

This sequence joins TRBV5-1 and TRBJ2-3; D may be TRBD2 (7 bases). The CDR3 extends over 17 amino acids. V gave up 0 bases and J gave up 8 bases, with 22 bases separating them. From germline, CDR1 is SGHRS and CDR2 YFSETQ. In DNA form, the CDR3 reads TGCGCCAGCAGCTTGGGAGGGGGGGCAGTCCCCGAAGGTACGCAGTATTTT. Protein sequence: CASSLGGGAVPEGTQYF. Looking up the rest from reference TRBV5-1 and TRBJ2-3 gives the full variable domain: KAGVTQTPRYLIKTRGQQVTLSCSPISGHRSVSWYQQTPGQGLQFLFEYFSETQRNKGNFPGRFSGRQFSNSRSEMNVSTLELGDSALYLCASSLGGGAVPEGTQYFGPGTRLTVL.

This rearrangement joins TRBV9 to TRBJ2-7, with D maybe TRBD1 (6 bases). Per germline, CDR1 SGDLS and CDR2 YYNGEE. Between the trimmed V and J ends, which lost 0 bases and 3 bases, there was a span of 16 bases. The CDR3 runs 16 residues. DNA of the CDR3: TGTGCCAGCAGCGTAGGTGGGGACACCCTCCACTACGAGCAGTACTTC. It yields the protein CASSVGGDTLHYEQYF.

This chain joins TRBV7-2 and TRBJ1-3; D not resolved. This CDR3 contains 15 residues. CDR1 SGHTA and CDR2 FQGNSA come from the germline V gene. Trimming removed 5 bases from V and 0 bases from J, with 11 bases in between. The CDR3: CASSRDGSSGNTIYF. The CDR3 DNA reads as TGTGCCAGCAGCCGCGACGGAAGCTCTGGAAACACCATATATTTT.

V and J are TRBV25-1 and TRBJ2-3, with D perhaps matching TRBD2 (6 bases). The CDR3 contains 15 residues. Per germline, CDR1 MGHDK and CDR2 SYGVNS. Between the trimmed V and J ends, which lost 4 bases and 6 bases, there was a span of 17 bases. The DNA for the CDR3 is TGTGCCAGCAGTGCGGGAGTTTTTTTTCCCGATACGCAGTATTTT. Its translation is CASSAGVFFPDTQYF.

This chain joins TRBV28 and TRBJ1-1; 9 bases line up with TRBD1. Per the germline V gene, CDR1 is MDHEN and CDR2 is SYDVKM. V lost 6 bases, J lost 4 bases, and 9 bases stayed unmatched. CDR3 length: 15 residues. CDR3 nucleotides: TGTGCCAGCAGCAGGACAGGGGCTCCGGGCACTGAAGCTTTCTTT. Protein product: CASSRTGAPGTEAFF. Full variable domain (missing parts from reference TRBV28 and TRBJ1-1): DVKVTQSSRYLVKRTGEKVFLECVQDMDHENMFWYRQDPGLGLRLIYFSYDVKMKEKGDIPEGYSVSREKKERFSLILESASTNQTSMYLCASSRTGAPGTEAFFGQGTRLTVV.

The rearrangement links TRBV7-2 to TRBJ2-1; D is perhaps TRBD2 (5 bases). This CDR3 has 15 amino acids. V was cut by 5 bases and J by 0 bases, with 11 bases left in between. Germline V gene lookup returns CDR1 SGHTA and CDR2 FQGNSA. Here the CDR3 DNA reads TGTGCCAGCAGCGACGGGGTAAGCTCCTACAATGAGCAGTTCTTC. This codes for CASSDGVSSYNEQFF.

The V and J genes are TRBV18 and TRBJ2-1; 10 nucleotides match TRBD2. CDR3 length equals 15 residues. V was pared by 5 bases and J by 6 bases, with 7 bases of the junction left unmatched. CDR1 is KGHSH, CDR2 LQKENI, per germline. The CDR3 reads CASSLLAGVSNEQFF. The CDR3 coding sequence is TGTGCCAGCTCATTGCTAGCGGGAGTTAGCAATGAGCAGTTCTTC.

V is TRBV6-1 and J is TRBJ1-5; TRBD1 aligns across 7 bases. The CDR3 runs to 12 residues. Germline CDR1 and CDR2: MNHNS and SASEGT. V was clipped by 6 bases and J by 8 bases; unmatched bases: 4. The chain's CDR3 is CASRQGWEPQHF. CDR3 DNA: TGTGCCAGCAGACAGGGGTGGGAGCCCCAGCATTTT.

V and J are TRBV6-1 and TRBJ2-2; D is ambiguous. The CDR3 has 14 amino acids. The V and J ends lost 6 bases and 5 bases respectively, with 13 bases between them. CDR1 MNHNS and CDR2 SASEGT come from the germline V gene. The CDR3 loop reads CASRQGSWTGELFF. The CDR3 DNA sequence: TGTGCCAGCAGGCAAGGCAGTTGGACCGGGGAGCTGTTTTTT.

This rearrangement joins TRBV29-1 to TRBJ2-7; TRBD2 aligns across 7 bases. This CDR3 contains 17 residues. V was pared by 3 bases and J by 6 bases, with 20 bases of the junction left unmatched. CDR1 is SQVTM, CDR2 ANQGSEA, per germline. The CDR3 is CSVDRGPWEGRFGEQYF. DNA for the CDR3: TGCAGCGTTGATCGGGGCCCGTGGGAGGGCCGATTCGGCGAGCAGTACTTC.

This clone was found once. The V and J genes are TRBV25-1 and TRBJ1-3, with 7 bases aligning to TRBD1. V lost 4 bases to trimming and J lost 8 bases; unmatched junction nucleotides: 5. Germline CDR1 MGHDK, CDR2 SYGVNS. This CDR3 region has 13 residues. CDR3 nucleotide sequence: TGTGCCAGCAGTGGGCAGGGGGTACACACCATATATTTT. It translates to CASSGQGVHTIYF.

This chain uses TRBV28 with TRBJ1-5; D gene uncertain. The V and J ends lost 6 bases and 6 bases respectively, with 15 bases between them. Germline V gene data show CDR1 as MDHEN and CDR2 as SYDVKM. The CDR3 is 14 amino acids. CDR3 coding DNA: TGTGCCAGCAGGCGGGCCCTACGTACTCAGCCCCAGCATTTT. It translates to CASRRALRTQPQHF.

The chain recombines TRBV6-6 with TRBJ1-6; no firm D call. This CDR3 comprises 15 residues. The germline CDR1 and CDR2 sequences are MNHNY and SVGAGI (reference sequence). V lost 2 bases and J 1 base, leaving 6 bases between the germline ends. The CDR3 is CASSYGQSYNSPLHF. As DNA, the CDR3 is TGTGCCAGCAGTTACGGGCAATCCTATAATTCACCCCTCCACTTT.

This chain uses TRBV15 with TRBJ1-5, with D unresolved. Germline CDR1 and CDR2: LNHNV and YYDKDF (reference sequence). This CDR3 is built from 15 residues. Trimming took 0 bases from V and 0 from J, leaving 6 bases between them. The CDR3 nucleotides read TGTGCCACCAGCAGAGATCGGGCTAGCAATCAGCCCCAGCATTTT. The encoded protein is CATSRDRASNQPQHF.

The chain links TRBV7-2 to TRBJ1-2; possibly TRBD1 for D (5 bases). This CDR3 comprises 14 residues. Germline loops: CDR1 SGHTA, CDR2 FQGNSA. V was cut by 1 base and J by 2 bases, with 8 bases left in between. The CDR3 loop reads CASSLEPGNYGYTF. Written as DNA, the CDR3 is TGTGCCAGCAGCTTAGAGCCAGGGAACTATGGCTACACCTTC. The full variable domain, in which reference TRBV7-2 and TRBJ1-2 provide the parts outside the CDR3, is GAGVSQSPSNKVTEKGKDVELRCDPISGHTALYWYRQSLGQGLEFLIYFQGNSAPDKSGLPSDRFSAERTGGSVSTLTIQRTQQEDSAVYLCASSLEPGNYGYTFGSGTRLTVV.

The rearrangement links TRBV7-2 to TRBJ1-1; tentative D call: TRBD1 (6 bases). The V end was cut by 4 bases, the J end by 6 bases, with 12 bases between. Germline V gene sequence: CDR1 SGHTA, CDR2 FQGNSA. The CDR3 is 13 amino acids. CDR3 DNA sequence: TGTGCCAGCAGCTCCAGGGGAAGCGCTGAAGCTTTCTTT. This sequence encodes CASSSRGSAEAFF.

This clone was counted once. The J gene is TRBJ2-7, the V gene TRBV28; D remains unclear. Trimming pared 1 base from V and 4 bases from J, leaving 11 bases between. The germline CDR1 and CDR2 sequences are MDHEN and SYDVKM. The CDR3 consists of 14 residues. CDR3 region: CASSLFVRIYEQYF. Written as DNA, the CDR3 is TGTGCCAGCAGTTTATTTGTTCGGATATACGAGCAGTACTTC.

The chain is built from TRBV7-9 and TRBJ2-7, with 8 bases lining up with TRBD2. V lost 5 bases, J lost 2 bases, and 8 bases stayed unmatched. The CDR3 runs to 15 residues. CDR1 is SEHNR and CDR2 is FQNEAQ in the germline V gene (reference sequence). CDR3 sequence (DNA): TGTGCCAGCAGCCAGCCCGGGGGGGAACCCTACGAGCAGTACTTC. Its protein is CASSQPGGEPYEQYF. The whole variable domain, remainder taken from reference TRBV7-9 and TRBJ2-7, is DTGVSQNPRHKITKRGQNVTFRCDPISEHNRLYWYRQTLGQGPEFLTYFQNEAQLEKSRLLSDRFSAERPKGSFSTLEIQRTEQGDSAMYLCASSQPGGEPYEQYFGPGTRLTVT.

This chain uses TRBV5-1 with TRBJ1-1, with 7 bases identical to TRBD1. Looked up from germline, CDR1 is SGHRS and CDR2 is YFSETQ. This CDR3 region has 14 residues. J gave up 1 base and V 6 bases, and 6 bases lay outside the gene matches. The CDR3 region has the DNA TGCGCCAGCACTTCGGGACAGCCGAACACTGAAGCTTTCTTT. Translating gives CASTSGQPNTEAFF.

The gene calls are TRBV19 and TRBJ2-7, with 8 bases that match TRBD1. This CDR3 comprises 16 residues. Germline V lookup: CDR1 LNHDA, CDR2 SQIVND (reference sequence). Trimming removed 7 bases from V and 2 bases from J; junction bases left unmatched: 13. The CDR3 region has the DNA TGTGCCAGTACCCAATACCCGGGACAGGTAGCCTACGAGCAGTACTTC. It specifies CASTQYPGQVAYEQYF.